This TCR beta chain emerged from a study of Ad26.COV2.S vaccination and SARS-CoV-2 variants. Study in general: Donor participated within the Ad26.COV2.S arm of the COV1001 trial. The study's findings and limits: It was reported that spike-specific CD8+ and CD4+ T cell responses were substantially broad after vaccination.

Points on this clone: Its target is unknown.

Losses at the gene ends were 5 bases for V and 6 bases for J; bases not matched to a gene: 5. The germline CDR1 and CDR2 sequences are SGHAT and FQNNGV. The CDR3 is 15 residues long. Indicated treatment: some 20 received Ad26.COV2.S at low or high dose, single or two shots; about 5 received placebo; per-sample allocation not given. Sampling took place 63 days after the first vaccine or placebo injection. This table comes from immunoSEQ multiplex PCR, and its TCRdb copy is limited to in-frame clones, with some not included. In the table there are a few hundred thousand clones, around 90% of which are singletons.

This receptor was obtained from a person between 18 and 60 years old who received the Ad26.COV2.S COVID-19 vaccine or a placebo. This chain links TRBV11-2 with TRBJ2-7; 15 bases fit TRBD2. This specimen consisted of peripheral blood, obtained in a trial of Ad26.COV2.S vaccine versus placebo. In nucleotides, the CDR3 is TGTGCCAGCAGCGCGGGACTAGCGGGAGGCATCGAGCAGTACTTC. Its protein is CASSAGLAGGIEQYF.